The sequence of this TCR beta chain was determined in a study of blood T cell repertoires in COVID-19 (dated by TCRdb to between 2020 and 2021). Background for the entire study: Samples covering the acute and convalescent phases of COVID-19 were provided by collaborators in the United States, Italy and Spain. The prospective study material was composed of cDNA or gDNA derived from T cells, B-cell-depleted T cells, or PBMCs. The dataset comprised deeply sampled blood TCRbeta repertoires from subjects exposed to, actively infected with, or recovered from COVID-19. The repertoires were made available in a free public database intended to serve as a resource for research on the immune response to SARS-CoV-2. Samples were obtained from the ongoing ImmuneRACE study (first 160 participants) and from 1,000 to 1,500 subjects provided by 6 global collaborators. Sample metadata almost always included a de-identified subject ID, COVID-19 status, age in years and sex. Where HLA class I and class II types were available, the types were taken from metadata supplied by the sample provider, not from assay-based typing.

Points the paper makes about the study in general: How much clinical and demographic metadata was included differed by source and by participant, and the metadata was provided uncurated.

Enrolling through a virtual design, the prospective study's participants ranged in age from roughly 18 to 95 years and lived across roughly 23 United States geographic areas. Cohort assignment in the prospective study relied on participant-reported clinical history from a screening survey and a study questionnaire. For ImmuneRACE Cohort 3, a participant was defined as recovered based on two consecutive negative NP/OP PCR tests, clearance by a healthcare professional, or resolution of symptoms. In the prospective study, mobile phlebotomists collected whole blood, serum and a nasopharyngeal or oropharyngeal swab from each participant. Over an approximately 2-month period, participants in the prospective study had the option of providing additional blood draws and questionnaires. Blood samples from the prospective study were shipped frozen or at room temperature prior to DNA extraction. A remark on this clone: No cognate antigen has been identified for it. Qualities for individual bases were not recorded, and no much larger clone is one base off.

TCRbeta CDR3 regions were amplified from genomic DNA by means of the immunoSEQ Assay, a bias-controlled multiplex PCR. The study's own analysis went as follows. Nucleated cell counts per sample were estimated from amplification of reference gene primers within the assay. To quantify the absolute abundance of each unique TCRbeta CDR3 rearrangement, sequence reads were collapsed and filtered. Productive Simpson clonality was computed per sample as the square root of Simpson's diversity index over productive rearrangements. TCRdb obtained this table from immuneACCESS and retained in-frame rearrangements with V and J assigned. These tables miss some clones; where compared with another copy, unresolved V genes account for less than half of the shortfall, and the remainder is unexplained. From that table come the V and J calls and clone size; the DNA was used to work out D and trimming. Here the sample has 150,000 to 200,000 clones; 80% occur a single time. The ten largest clonotypes hold 6% of the sample.

CDR1 LGHDT and CDR2 YNNKEL are derived from the germline V gene (reference sequence). After removal of 0 bases from V and 5 bases from J, the junction retains 9 bases not matched to a gene. The CDR3 spans 17 residues, from the cysteine through the phenylalanine. Only the CDR3 region is kept as DNA, spanning 51 bases read in frame from base 1. The V and J genes are TRBV3-1 (or the pseudogene TRBV3-2) and TRBJ2-2, with 7 bases aligning to TRBD2. The TCR was taken from a man aged 35 to 55 who had recovered from COVID-19. The specimen was PBMCs or T cells enriched from blood (not recorded which). The CDR3 protein: CASSQERERGWTGELFF. The nucleotide sequence is TGTGCCAGCAGCCAAGAGAGGGAGCGGGGATGGACCGGGGAGCTGTTTTTT.